Below, 30 T cell receptor beta chains from the same sample are listed, as sequenced in a study of human T cells and chemical hapten exposure. TCRdb re-called the RACE reads through MiXCR, storing one row per CDR3 protein. This table has 95,000 to 150,000 distinct CDR3 sequences, approximately 10% appearing once. Noted time point: patch test 3, about 24 weeks after DPC sensitization. Indicated treatment: therapeutic diphenylcyclopropenone sensitization with weekly scalp DPC. The sequenced sample was whole blood, obtained in connection with sensitization to the hapten diphenylcyclopropenone (DPC). Receptor source: a woman aged 45 to 65 with alopecia areata. Some clones in this sample may be carry-over from other donors' samples.

A few counts support this clonotype. The chain carries TRBV4-3 and TRBJ2-1; 8 bases agree with TRBD2. With V trimmed by 0 bases and J by 4 bases, 2 bases remained unmatched. This CDR3 spans 15 amino acids. From germline, CDR1 is LGHNA and CDR2 YSLEER. The CDR3 loop reads CASSQEGTSYNEQFF. CDR3 nucleotides: TGCGCCAGCAGCCAAGAGGGGACTAGTTACAATGAGCAGTTCTTC.

This chain joins TRBV6-2 or TRBV6-3 and TRBJ1-1; D gene ambiguous. The length of the CDR3 is 14 residues. Germline CDR1 MNHEY, CDR2 SVGEGT. The V end lost 5 bases, the J end lost 4 bases, and 14 bases lay between the germline ends. The CDR3 spells CASSPTRGITEAFF. As DNA, the CDR3 is TGTGCCAGCAGTCCCACACGGGGAATCACTGAAGCTTTCTTT.

This clonotype appeared a few times. The gene calls are TRBV7-2 and TRBJ2-7, with D unclear. V was pared by 4 bases and J by 2 bases, with 12 bases between. Looked up from germline, CDR1 is SGHTA and CDR2 is FQGNSA. This CDR3 comprises 14 residues. This CDR3 is CASSSGSFTYEQYF. CDR3 sequence (DNA): TGTGCCAGCAGCTCGGGCAGCTTCACCTACGAGCAGTACTTC.

The rearrangement links TRBV5-1 to TRBJ2-1, with D perhaps TRBD1 or TRBD2 (5 bases each). Trimming took 3 bases from V and 4 from J, leaving 14 bases between them. The CDR3 is 15 amino acids. The germline gives CDR1 SGHRS, CDR2 YFSETQ. CDR3 bases: TGCGCCAGCAGCTACTCCGGGACGCTTTACAATGAGCAGTTCTTC. The encoded protein is CASSYSGTLYNEQFF.

V usage is TRBV27 and J usage is TRBJ1-1, with D possibly TRBD1 on 5 matching bases. There are 12 residues in the CDR3. Germline CDR1 MNHEY, CDR2 SMNVEV (reference sequence). Trimming removed 0 bases at V and 10 bases at J, with 9 bases between. The CDR3 DNA reads TGTGCCAGCAGTTTATCTGGGGACCCAGCTTTCTTT. Protein product: CASSLSGDPAFF.

The chain recombines TRBV20-1 with TRBJ2-5, with 7 positions matching TRBD1. The CDR3 spans 14 residues. Germline V gene lookup returns CDR1 DFQATT and CDR2 SNEGSKA (reference sequence). Trimming at V came to 7 bases and at J to 2 bases, leaving 10 bases not matched to a gene. Here the CDR3 DNA reads TGCAGTGTGGGTCAGACAGGGCGGCAAGAGACCCAGTACTTC. This gives the protein CSVGQTGRQETQYF.

This clonotype has a count of ten or more. This rearrangement joins TRBV30 to TRBJ2-3; D remains unclear. Germline values: CDR1 GTSNPN, CDR2 SVGIG (reference sequence). V dropped 4 bases and J dropped 2 bases, with 7 bases sitting between them. This CDR3 has 12 amino acids. The CDR3 region has the DNA TGTGCCTGGAACCTGATCACAGATACGCAGTATTTT. Translation gives CAWNLITDTQYF.

This clonotype was seen more than once but under ten times. V and J are TRBV20-1 and TRBJ2-7; 9 bases map to TRBD1. Germline CDR1 DFQATT, CDR2 SNEGSKA (reference sequence). This CDR3 region has 11 residues. J lost 6 bases, V lost 6 bases, and 3 bases had no gene match. CDR3 nucleotide sequence: TGCAGTGCCAGACAGGGGGGCGAGCAGTACTTC. The encoded protein is CSARQGGEQYF.

The chain employs TRBV27 and TRBJ2-2; D is undetermined. Per germline, CDR1 MNHEY and CDR2 SMNVEV (reference sequence). Trimming shortened V by 3 bases and J by 1 base, and 6 bases separated the two germline ends. The CDR3 has 14 residues. CDR3 sequence (DNA): TGTGCCAGCAGTTTCCCGGGGAACACCGGGGAGCTGTTTTTT. As protein: CASSFPGNTGELFF.

This clonotype was counted a few times. V is TRBV28 and J is TRBJ1-5, with D perhaps TRBD1 (6 bases). The CDR3 has 15 amino acids. Trimming cost V 5 bases and J 0 bases, with 11 bases left between them. CDR1 and CDR2 from the germline V gene are MDHEN and SYDVKM. The CDR3: CASSKRDISNQPQHF. The CDR3 DNA is TGTGCCAGCAGTAAACGGGACATTAGCAATCAGCCCCAGCATTTT.

The J gene is TRBJ1-2, the V gene TRBV6-5, with TRBD1 matching over 9 bases. Germline V gene lookup returns CDR1 MNHEY and CDR2 SVGAGI. The CDR3 spans 13 residues. The V and J ends lost 4 bases and 8 bases, in that order; junction bases with no gene match: 5. The CDR3 DNA is TGTGCCAGCAGTTCATGGACAGGGGAGGGCTACACCTTC. This sequence encodes CASSSWTGEGYTF.

This clonotype was counted between two and nine times. The chain couples TRBV12-3 or TRBV12-4 to TRBJ1-5; D is undetermined. The ends were cut back, 2 bases at V and 0 bases at J, with 11 bases in the middle. CDR3 size: 16 residues. CDR3 nucleotides: TGTGCCAGCAGTTTAACGCCGCCGTATAGCAATCAGCCCCAGCATTTT. Its protein is CASSLTPPYSNQPQHF.

This clonotype was counted between two and nine times. CDR3 in amino acids: CASSLRGTAPSASTDTQYF. CDR3 in DNA: TGCGCCAGCAGTCTTAGAGGGACGGCACCTTCTGCGAGCACAGATACGCAGTATTTT. This rearrangement joins TRBV23-1 to TRBJ2-3, with D tentatively TRBD1 or TRBD2 (5 bases each). TRBV23-1 is an open reading frame whose function is uncertain. V lost 4 bases to trimming and J lost 0 bases, with 23 bases between them. This CDR3 region has 19 residues.

In nucleotides, the CDR3 is TGTGCCATCAGTGAGATACAGGGATCGGGAAGCTCCTATAATTCACCCCTCCACTTT. Protein sequence: CAISEIQGSGSSYNSPLHF. This sequence joins TRBV10-3 and TRBJ1-6, with D perhaps matching TRBD1 (6 bases). This CDR3 comprises 19 residues. Germline assignment: CDR1 ENHRY and CDR2 SYGVKD. V dropped 2 bases and J dropped 0 bases, with 17 bases sitting between them.

This clonotype occurred a few times. The V gene is TRBV7-9, the J gene TRBJ2-2, with no clear D. In germline, CDR1 is SEHNR, CDR2 FQNEAQ (reference sequence). V shed 5 bases and J shed 11 bases, with 6 bases lying between them. This CDR3 region has 10 residues. The CDR3 reads CASSQRELFF. The DNA for the CDR3 is TGTGCCAGCAGCCAACGCGAGCTGTTTTTT.

This clonotype came up many times. This sequence joins TRBV28 and TRBJ2-7; D gene unclear. CDR3 length: 13 amino acids. V lost 1 base and J lost 6, with 10 bases in between. Germline V lookup: CDR1 MDHEN, CDR2 SYDVKM. The CDR3 loop is CASSLSPPGEQYF. The CDR3, as DNA: TGTGCCAGCAGTTTATCACCCCCCGGCGAGCAGTACTTC.

This clonotype was counted between two and nine times. This chain links TRBV25-1 with TRBJ1-6; D is unresolved. The V end lost 6 bases, the J end lost 15 bases, and 15 bases lay between the germline ends. In germline, CDR1 is MGHDK, CDR2 SYGVNS. The CDR3 is 12 residues long. The CDR3 here is CASRTGVDGLHF. The CDR3 nucleotides read TGTGCCAGCAGAACGGGTGTCGACGGCCTCCACTTT. The full variable domain, rest sourced from reference TRBV25-1 and TRBJ1-6, is EADIYQTPRYLVIGTGKKITLECSQTMGHDKMYWYQQDPGMELHLIHYSYGVNSTEKGDLSSESTVSRIRTEHFPLTLESARPSHTSQYLCASRTGVDGLHFGNGTRLTVT.

This clonotype was seen more than once but under ten times. The chain is built from TRBV20-1 and TRBJ1-2; D not certain. The CDR3 has 13 residues. With 5 bases removed from V and 0 bases from J, the gap between germline ends came to 10 bases. The germline CDR1 and CDR2 sequences are DFQATT and SNEGSKA (reference sequence). CDR3: CSAVDPTNYGYTF. The CDR3 DNA reads TGCAGTGCTGTGGACCCAACTAACTATGGCTACACCTTC.

This clonotype occurred many times. The CDR3 coding sequence is TGCAGTGCTAGAAGAGCGGGGGCCACCTACGAGCAGTACTTC. Protein: CSARRAGATYEQYF. The chain carries TRBV20-1 and TRBJ2-7; 8 positions match TRBD2. The CDR3 runs 14 residues. Germline V gives CDR1 DFQATT, CDR2 SNEGSKA (reference sequence). V gave up 2 bases and J gave up 2 bases; unmatched junction bases: 5.

This clonotype was detected many times. The CDR3 spells CASSLGVNSNQPQHF. For the CDR3, the DNA is TGTGCCAGCAGCTTGGGCGTCAATAGCAATCAGCCCCAGCATTTT. The chain joins TRBV5-6 to TRBJ1-5; D call uncertain. Looked up from germline, CDR1 is SGHDT and CDR2 is YYEEEE. V shed 0 bases and J shed 0 bases, with 7 bases lying between them. This CDR3 contains 15 residues.

This rearrangement joins TRBV10-3 to TRBJ2-3, with 8 positions matching TRBD2. This CDR3 contains 15 residues. Germline loops: CDR1 ENHRY, CDR2 SYGVKD. J was trimmed by 4 bases and V by 8 bases; bases with no gene match: 11. CDR3 DNA sequence: TGTGCCATCTCCAGTCCCGGGGGGGCTGCAGATACGCAGTATTTT. Protein product: CAISSPGGAADTQYF.

This clonotype was seen a few times. This chain links TRBV7-2 with TRBJ2-6, with a tentative D call TRBD1 (6 bases). This CDR3 has 15 amino acids. The V end lost 2 bases, the J end lost 2 bases, and 7 bases lay between the germline ends. Germline CDR1 SGHTA, CDR2 FQGNSA. The CDR3 here is CASSLSGAGANVLTF. CDR3 nucleotides: TGTGCCAGCAGCTTATCAGGGGCTGGGGCCAACGTCCTGACTTTC.

There are many counts of this clonotype. The chain is built from TRBV29-1 and TRBJ2-1; TRBD2 agrees at 7 bases. This CDR3 has 14 amino acids. V lost 4 bases and J lost 4; bases outside the gene matches: 7. Germline-derived CDR1 and CDR2 are SQVTM and ANQGSEA. The CDR3 DNA reads TGCAGCGTTGTTTGGAGCGGGATTTACAATGAGCAGTTCTTC. Translated, it gives CSVVWSGIYNEQFF.

CDR3 protein: CASSQDPLGAYQPQHF. DNA of the CDR3: TGTGCCAGCAGCCAAGATCCGTTGGGGGCTTATCAGCCCCAGCATTTT. The J gene is TRBJ1-5, the V gene TRBV4-2, with a tentative D call TRBD1 (6 bases). Germline lookup yields CDR1 LGHNA and CDR2 YNFKEQ. Trimming shortened V by 0 bases and J by 5 bases, and 14 bases separated the two germline ends. The CDR3 is 16 amino acids.

The V gene is TRBV20-1, the J gene TRBJ2-3, with a tentative D call TRBD1 (6 bases). CDR3 length: 15 residues. V dropped 3 bases and J dropped 0 bases, with 13 bases sitting between them. Germline loops: CDR1 DFQATT, CDR2 SNEGSKA (reference sequence). CDR3 residues: CSASDERGSTDTQYF. In DNA form, the CDR3 reads TGCAGTGCTAGTGATGAGAGGGGGAGCACAGATACGCAGTATTTT.

This clonotype has just a few counts. This chain uses TRBV27 with TRBJ2-5, with TRBD1 matching 9 bases. Germline V gives CDR1 MNHEY, CDR2 SMNVEV (reference sequence). Trimming removed 7 bases from V and 3 bases from J; junction bases left unmatched: 6. This CDR3 region has 14 residues. This CDR3 reads CASNTGGREETQYF. The CDR3 DNA sequence: TGTGCCAGCAACACAGGGGGCAGAGAAGAGACCCAGTACTTC.

In DNA form, the CDR3 reads TGTGCCAGCAGTTTACCGGCCATAAGGGGGCAGTTCTTC. Its protein product is CASSLPAIRGQFF. This chain connects TRBV28 to TRBJ2-1, with D maybe TRBD1 (5 bases). Germline V gene data show CDR1 as MDHEN and CDR2 as SYDVKM. The CDR3 consists of 13 residues. V gave up 2 bases and J gave up 12 bases, with 14 bases separating them.

The rearrangement joins TRBV18 to TRBJ1-2, with a tentative D call TRBD1 (6 bases). V was cut by 0 bases and J by 3 bases, with 11 bases left in between. The CDR3 totals 15 residues. Germline V lookup: CDR1 KGHSH, CDR2 LQKENI. DNA of the CDR3: TGTGCCAGCTCACCACCGAACAGGGAGGACTATGGCTACACCTTC. Translated: CASSPPNREDYGYTF.

Concerning this clonotype itself: At one of its ends the junction is not consistent with the germline gene, which may arise from a read error. CDR3 nucleotides: TGCAATGCTAGAGCTACCCCCGGGGCCTATGATACGCAGTATTTT. Its protein is CNARATPGAYDTQYF. This chain uses TRBV20-1 with TRBJ2-3, with D tentatively TRBD1 or TRBD2 (5 bases each). Germline CDR1 reads DFQATT; CDR2 reads SNEGSKA (reference sequence). The CDR3 contains 15 residues.

This clonotype appeared once. V is TRBV7-7 and J is TRBJ2-4; no firm D call. Germline V gene data show CDR1 as SSHAT and CDR2 as FNYEAQ (reference sequence). The CDR3 is 15 amino acids. With 5 bases removed from V and 1 base from J, the gap between germline ends came to 12 bases. CDR3 nucleotide sequence: TGTGCCAGCAGCCAGTGGGCTACGGCCAAAAACATTCAGTACTTC. This codes for CASSQWATAKNIQYF.